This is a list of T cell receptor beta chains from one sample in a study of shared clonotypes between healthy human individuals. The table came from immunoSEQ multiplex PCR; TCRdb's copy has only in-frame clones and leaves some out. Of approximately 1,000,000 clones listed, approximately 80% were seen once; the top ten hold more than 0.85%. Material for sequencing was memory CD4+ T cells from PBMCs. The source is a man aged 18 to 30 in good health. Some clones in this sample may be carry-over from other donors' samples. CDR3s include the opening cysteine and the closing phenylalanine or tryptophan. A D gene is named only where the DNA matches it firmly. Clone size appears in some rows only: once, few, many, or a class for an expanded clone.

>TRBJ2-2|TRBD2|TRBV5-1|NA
CASSFTSAGELFF
TGCGCCAGCAGCTTTACTAGCGCCGGGGAGCTGTTTTTT
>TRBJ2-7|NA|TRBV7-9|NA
CASRRDTPPYEQYF
TGTGCCAGCAGGAGGGACACACCGCCATACGAGCAGTACTTC
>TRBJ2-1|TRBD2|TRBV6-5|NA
CASGGGRPHNEQFF
TGTGCCAGCGGGGGCGGGAGGCCCCACAATGAGCAGTTCTTC
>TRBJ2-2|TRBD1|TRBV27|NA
CASAWDRAAGELFF
TGTGCCAGCGCATGGGACAGGGCGGCCGGGGAGCTGTTTTTT
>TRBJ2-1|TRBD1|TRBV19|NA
CASLSDRGSNEQFF
TGTGCCAGTCTAAGCGACAGGGGCAGCAATGAGCAGTTCTTC
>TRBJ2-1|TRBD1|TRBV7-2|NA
CASRGQGPNEQFF
TGTGCCAGCAGGGGACAGGGGCCCAATGAGCAGTTCTTC
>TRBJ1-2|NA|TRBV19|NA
CASSARTAEGGNYGYTF
TGTGCCAGTAGTGCCAGGACAGCCGAAGGGGGAAACTATGGCTACACCTTC
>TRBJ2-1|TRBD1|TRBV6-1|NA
CAIGQGAREQFF
TGTGCCATAGGACAGGGGGCGCGGGAGCAGTTCTTC
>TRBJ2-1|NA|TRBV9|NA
CASNPGAGFYNEQFF
TGTGCCAGCAACCCAGGTGCGGGATTTTACAATGAGCAGTTCTTC
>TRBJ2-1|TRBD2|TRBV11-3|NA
CASSLEGWQAGGLGNNEQFF
TGTGCCAGCAGCTTAGAAGGGTGGCAAGCGGGAGGACTTGGTAACAATGAGCAGTTCTTC
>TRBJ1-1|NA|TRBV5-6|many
CASSFGLMNTEAFF
TGTGCCAGCAGCTTCGGGTTGATGAACACTGAAGCTTTCTTT
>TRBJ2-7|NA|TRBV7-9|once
CASSLGNPRTHEQYF
TGTGCCAGCAGCTTAGGCAACCCTAGGACCCACGAGCAGTACTTC
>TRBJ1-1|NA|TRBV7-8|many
CASSLLDGNTEAFF
TGTGCCAGCAGCTTATTGGACGGGAACACTGAAGCTTTCTTT
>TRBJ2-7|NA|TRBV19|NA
CASSMVGQRQLGNEQYF
TGTGCCAGTAGTATGGTAGGGCAGAGACAACTGGGGAACGAGCAGTACTTC
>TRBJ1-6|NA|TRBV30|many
CAWRAGTSYNSPLHF
TGTGCCTGGAGGGCCGGGACGTCGTATAATTCACCCCTCCACTTT
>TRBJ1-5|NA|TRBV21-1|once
CASSVEKGDSNQPQHF
TGTGCCAGCAGTGTAGAAAAAGGGGATAGCAATCAGCCCCAGCATTTT
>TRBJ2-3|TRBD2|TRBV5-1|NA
CASSLGLAGVSFTDTQYF
TGCGCCAGCAGCTTGGGCCTAGCGGGAGTGAGTTTTACAGATACGCAGTATTTT
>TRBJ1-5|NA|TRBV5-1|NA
CASSLGLNSNQPQHF
TGCGCCAGCAGCTTGGGGCTTAATAGCAATCAGCCCCAGCATTTT
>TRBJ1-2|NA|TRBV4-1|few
CASSPQARGDYGYTF
TGCGCCAGCAGCCCACAGGCTCGCGGAGACTATGGCTACACCTTC
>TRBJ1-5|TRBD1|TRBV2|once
CASSATGGYQPQHF
TGTGCCAGCAGCGCAACAGGGGGCTATCAGCCCCAGCATTTT
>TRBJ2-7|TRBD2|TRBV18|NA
CASSPPGGPYEQYF
TGTGCCAGCTCACCACCGGGAGGGCCCTACGAGCAGTACTTC
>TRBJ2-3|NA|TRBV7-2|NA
CASSLATAGVTDTQYF
TGTGCCAGCAGCTTAGCAACGGCTGGGGTTACAGATACGCAGTATTTT
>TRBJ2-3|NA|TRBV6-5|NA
CASSAGLYTDTQYF
TGTGCCAGCAGCGCGGGACTCTACACAGATACGCAGTATTTT
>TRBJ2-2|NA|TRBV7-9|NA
CALKREQGSTGELFF
TGTGCTCTTAAGAGGGAACAGGGTTCGACCGGGGAGCTGTTTTTT
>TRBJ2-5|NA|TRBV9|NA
CASSLRPGAETQYF
TGTGCCAGCAGCCTCCGCCCGGGAGCAGAGACCCAGTACTTC
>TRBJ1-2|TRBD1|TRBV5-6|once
CASSFQGAWYGYTF
TGTGCCAGCAGCTTTCAGGGGGCTTGGTATGGCTACACCTTC
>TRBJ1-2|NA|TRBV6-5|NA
CASRGQGGIYGYTF
TGTGCCAGCAGGGGGCAGGGAGGTATCTATGGCTACACCTTC
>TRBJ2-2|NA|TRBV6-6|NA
CASSTSQGGELFF
TGTGCCAGCAGTACTTCCCAGGGAGGGGAGCTGTTTTTT
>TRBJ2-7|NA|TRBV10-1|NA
CAREKQGPPYEQYF
TGCGCCAGAGAAAAACAAGGCCCCCCCTACGAGCAGTACTTC
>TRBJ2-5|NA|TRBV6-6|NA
CASRFQYQETQYF
TGTGCCAGCAGATTTCAGTACCAAGAGACCCAGTACTTC
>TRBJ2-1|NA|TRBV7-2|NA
CASRRRPSSYNEQFF
TGTGCCAGCCGCCGGCGTCCAAGCTCCTACAATGAGCAGTTCTTC
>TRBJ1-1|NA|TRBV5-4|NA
CASRVGVAVNTEAFF
TGTGCCAGCAGGGTTGGGGTGGCGGTGAACACTGAAGCTTTCTTT
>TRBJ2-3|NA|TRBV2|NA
CASSDRGTDTQYF
TGTGCCAGCAGTGATAGGGGCACAGATACGCAGTATTTT
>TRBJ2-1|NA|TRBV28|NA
CASSFHPLTRGDEQFF
TGTGCCAGCAGTTTCCACCCCCTGACTAGGGGGGATGAGCAGTTCTTC
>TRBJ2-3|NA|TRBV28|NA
CASSPTQRSSTDTQYF
TGTGCCAGCAGTCCGACTCAGCGATCGAGCACAGATACGCAGTATTTT
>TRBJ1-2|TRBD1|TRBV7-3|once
CASSLGQGDYGYTF
TGTGCCAGCAGCTTAGGACAGGGGGACTATGGCTACACCTTC
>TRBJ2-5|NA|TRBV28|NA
CASTGTRVTQYF
TGTGCCAGCACCGGGACGCGGGTGACCCAGTACTTC
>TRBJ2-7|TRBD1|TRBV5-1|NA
CASSSGTAFTYEQYF
TGCGCCAGCAGCTCGGGGACAGCCTTCACCTACGAGCAGTACTTC
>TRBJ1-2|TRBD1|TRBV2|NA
CASRPGQGDYGYTF
TGTGCCAGCAGGCCGGGACAGGGGGACTATGGCTACACCTTC
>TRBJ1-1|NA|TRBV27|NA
CASSFGLQGTDTEAFF
TGTGCCAGCAGTTTCGGACTACAGGGTACGGACACTGAAGCTTTCTTT
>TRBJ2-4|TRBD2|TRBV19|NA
CASSIGGVIAKNIQYF
TGTGCCAGTAGTATTGGGGGGGTTATAGCCAAAAACATTCAGTACTTC
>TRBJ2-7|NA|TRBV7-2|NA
CASSSSRTGSYEQYF
TGTGCCAGCAGCTCCTCCCGGACGGGATCTTACGAGCAGTACTTC
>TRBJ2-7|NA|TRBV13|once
CASSLGIRGHEQYF
TGTGCCAGCAGCTTAGGTATCAGGGGCCACGAGCAGTACTTC
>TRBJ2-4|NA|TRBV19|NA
CASSENLGMLQYF
TGTGCCAGTTCGGAAAACTTGGGGATGCTTCAGTACTTC
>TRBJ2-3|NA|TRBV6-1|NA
CASRDGELADTQYF
TGTGCCAGCAGGGATGGGGAGTTGGCAGATACGCAGTATTTT
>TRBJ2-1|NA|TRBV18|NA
CASSPGLVANEQFF
TGTGCCAGCTCACCTGGACTGGTGGCCAATGAGCAGTTCTTC